These 7 T cell receptor beta chains were all obtained from the same sample, sequenced in a study of T cells in localized non-small cell lung cancer. Clones were read by immunoSEQ multiplex PCR, and TCRdb kept only the in-frame ones, dropping some. The data show 2,000 to 2,500 clones, 21% seen once. Sequenced material: lung tumor tissue, taken before any cancer treatment. These receptors all stem from a man aged 35 to 69 with stage I lung adenocarcinoma.

The chain links TRBV18 to TRBJ1-4; 8 bases fit TRBD1. Germline V gene data show CDR1 as KGHSH and CDR2 as LQKENI. The CDR3 has 15 amino acids. Unmatched junction bases numbered 5, after V lost 5 bases and J lost 3 bases. The CDR3 region has the DNA TGTGCCAGCTCATCGGGACAGGCGGCTAATGAAAAACTGTTTTTT. Amino acid sequence: CASSSGQAANEKLFF.

This clone was observed a few times. The chain employs TRBV19 and TRBJ2-5, with D uncertain. This CDR3 is 14 amino acids long. Germline values: CDR1 LNHDA, CDR2 SQIVND (reference sequence). The V and J ends lost 7 bases and 3 bases respectively, with 15 bases between them. The CDR3 nucleotides are TGTGCCAGTACCGACGGTAGAAACGAAGAGACCCAGTACTTC. Translating gives CASTDGRNEETQYF.

This clone has only a few counts. The gene calls are TRBV19 and TRBJ2-1, with TRBD2 matching over 12 bases. The germline gives CDR1 LNHDA, CDR2 SQIVND (reference sequence). This CDR3 has 15 amino acids. V lost 6 bases and J lost 4; bases outside the gene matches: 4. The CDR3 sequence is CASRSGLAGYNEQFF. The CDR3 DNA follows: TGTGCCAGTAGGTCGGGACTAGCGGGTTACAATGAGCAGTTCTTC.

This chain joins TRBV28 and TRBJ1-3; 7 bases fit TRBD1. Germline V gene data show CDR1 as MDHEN and CDR2 as SYDVKM. CDR3 length: 15 residues. J lost 4 bases, V lost 4 bases, and 7 bases had no gene match. CDR3 in amino acids: CASSSDRVPGNTIYF. As DNA, the CDR3 is TGTGCCAGCAGTTCCGACAGGGTTCCGGGAAACACCATATATTTT.

V usage is TRBV23-1 and J usage is TRBJ1-6; 7 bases agree with TRBD1. TRBV23-1 is an open reading frame, and its role is uncertain. The CDR3 has 14 amino acids. The CDR3 DNA follows: TGCGTCCCGGGTAGGGGGCATTATAATTCACCCCTCCACTTT. This codes for CVPGRGHYNSPLHF.

This clone turned up a few times. The CDR3 loop is CASSAVTGNTGELFF. The CDR3 region has the DNA TGTGCCAGCAGTGCGGTTACAGGGAACACCGGGGAGCTGTTTTTT. This chain uses TRBV6-8 with TRBJ2-2; maybe TRBD1 (5 bases). Trimming cost V 5 bases and J 1 base, with 11 bases left between them. Germline V gene sequence: CDR1 MNHGY, CDR2 SAAAGT. The CDR3 runs to 15 residues.

This clone is deemed medium-sized. The genes are TRBV11-3 and TRBJ2-3; a weak D match, TRBD1 (6 bases). The CDR3 loop spans 15 amino acids. Germline V gives CDR1 SGHNT, CDR2 YENEEA. The ends were cut back, 5 bases at V and 5 bases at J, with 17 bases in the middle. In DNA, the CDR3 is TGTGCCAGCAGCCGGACAGATTTAAAACGAGATACGCAGTATTTT. This encodes CASSRTDLKRDTQYF.